The entry below gives a single TCR beta chain sequence along with its context. Its target antigen remains unknown. No quality values exist for individual bases; no much larger clone is one base distant. The sample belongs to a study of blood T cell repertoires in COVID-19 (dated by TCRdb to between 2020 and 2021). Study-level background: Samples from collaborators originated in the United States, Italy and Spain and spanned both the acute and convalescent phases of COVID-19. The material from the prospective study consisted of cDNA or gDNA derived from T cells, B-cell-depleted T cells, or PBMCs. Subjects who had been exposed to COVID-19, were actively infected with it, or had recovered from it provided the deeply sampled blood TCRbeta repertoires that made up the dataset. The repertoires were released in a freely available public database intended as a resource for research on the immune response to SARS-CoV-2. Samples were obtained from the ongoing ImmuneRACE study (first 160 participants) and from over 1,000 subjects provided by 6 global collaborators. The sample metadata nearly always contained a de-identified subject ID, COVID-19 status, age in years and sex. Where HLA class I and class II types were available, the types were taken from metadata supplied by the sample provider, not from assay-based typing.

Points the paper makes about the study in general: The quantity of clinical and demographic metadata differed by source and by participant and was supplied without curation.

Each collaborating institution followed its own protocols to collect whole blood in K2EDTA tubes. For TCRbeta analysis, collaborator samples were shipped as frozen whole blood, as isolated PBMCs, or as DNA extracted from either sample type. The CDR3 measures 16 amino acids from cysteine to phenylalanine. Only CDR3 DNA is held: 48 bases, read in frame from base 1. The CDR1 and CDR2 encoded by the germline V gene are MNHEY and SVGEGT. After removal of 7 bases from V and 11 bases from J, the junction retains 15 bases not matched to a gene. TCRbeta CDR3 regions were amplified from genomic DNA using the immunoSEQ Assay, a bias-controlled multiplex PCR. In the authors' own workflow: Within the assay, amplification of reference gene primers was used to estimate how many nucleated cells each sample contained. Sequence reads were collapsed and filtered to measure the absolute abundance of every unique TCRbeta CDR3 rearrangement. For each sample, productive Simpson clonality was calculated as the square root of Simpson's diversity index over productive rearrangements. The clones in this table, taken by TCRdb from immuneACCESS, are in-frame only. Not every clone is retained; where verified, under half of the shortfall comes from an unresolved V gene, and the cause of the rest is unknown. V and J calls and clone size come straight from that table; D and trimming were deduced from the DNA. Recorded for this sample are around 31,000 clones; more than 70% of them occurred a single time. The ten largest clones represent about 0.55% of the sample.

Sequencing used peripheral blood. The receptor was isolated from a woman aged 40 to 49 with active or convalescent COVID-19. This chain is built from TRBV6-2 or TRBV6-3 and TRBJ2-3, and 13 junctional nucleotides match TRBD2. The CDR3 is CASTPAGLAGADRQYF. Read as DNA, the sequence is TGTGCCAGCACCCCGGCTGGACTAGCGGGAGCAGACCGGCAGTATTTT.